This passage covers 9 T cell receptor beta chains from one sample sequenced in a study of identical twins' blood T cells. TCRdb processed the 5' RACE reads anew with MiXCR; each CDR3 protein has one entry. The data hold roughly 380,000 distinct CDR3 sequences, with over 25% observed a single time. The specimen sequenced was PBMCs. All receptors come from a woman between 18 and 50 years old in good health.

For this clonotype: This may arise from a read error, as a much more abundant clone is one base away. This rearrangement joins TRBV30 to TRBJ1-5; D remains ambiguous. Germline V gene data show CDR1 as GTSNPN and CDR2 as SVGIG (reference sequence). CDR3 length: 13 amino acids. The CDR3 reads CAWSVGSNHPQHF. The CDR3 nucleotides are TGTGCCTGGAGTGTGGGTAGCAATCATCCCCAGCATTTT.

Here the CDR3 reads CASTTGANYGYTF. The CDR3 DNA reads TGTGCCAGCACGACAGGGGCTAACTATGGCTACACCTTC. J is TRBJ1-2 and V is TRBV7-9; 8 nucleotides agree with TRBD1. V lost 7 bases to trimming and J lost 0 bases; unmatched junction nucleotides: 1. The CDR3 has 13 residues. Germline V gene lookup returns CDR1 SEHNR and CDR2 FQNEAQ (reference sequence).

The chain couples TRBV6-5 to TRBJ2-5; D unclear. CDR3 size: 15 residues. Germline V gene data show CDR1 as MNHEY and CDR2 as SVGAGI. V was shortened by 2 bases and J by 4 bases, with 14 bases between the two germline ends. The CDR3 here is CASSYRVKGGETQYF. CDR3 DNA: TGTGCCAGCAGTTACAGAGTCAAGGGCGGAGAGACCCAGTACTTC.

This clonotype was picked up a small number of times. J is TRBJ2-3 and V is TRBV20-1, with 9 bases that match TRBD2. Per germline, CDR1 DFQATT and CDR2 SNEGSKA (reference sequence). V shed 0 bases, J shed 4 bases, and the junction held 8 bases outside the gene matches. CDR3 length: 16 amino acids. CDR3 nucleotides: TGCAGTGCTAGAGATAAGCTAGCGGGGTTGTCAGATACGCAGTATTTT. Protein: CSARDKLAGLSDTQYF.

The chain links TRBV20-1 to TRBJ1-4; the D gene is possibly TRBD1 (5 bases). Trimming took off 3 bases at V and 5 bases at J, with 13 bases between the two ends. CDR1 DFQATT and CDR2 SNEGSKA come from the germline V gene (reference sequence). The CDR3 has 14 residues. This chain's CDR3 is CSARTAKQNEKLFF. For the CDR3, the DNA is TGCAGTGCTAGGACAGCAAAGCAAAATGAAAAACTGTTTTTT.

This clonotype occurred once. One junction end does not reproduce the germline sequence, and a read error may be involved. The chain is built from TRBV29-1 and TRBJ2-3, with TRBD1 matching 7 bases. CDR3 length equals 13 residues. CDR1 and CDR2 from the germline V gene are SQVTM and ANQGSEA. The CDR3 protein is CRVEGGSTDTQYF. Here the CDR3 DNA reads TGCAGAGTTGAAGGGGGCAGCACAGATACGCAGTATTTT.

This clonotype has at least ten counts. The chain uses TRBV6-5 and TRBJ1-1, with 9 bases identical to TRBD1. The V and J ends lost 2 bases and 2 bases, in that order; junction bases with no gene match: 3. Per the germline V gene, CDR1 is MNHEY and CDR2 is SVGAGI. This CDR3 contains 15 residues. In DNA, the CDR3 is TGTGCCAGCAGTTACGGGACAGGGACCAACACTGAAGCTTTCTTT. Amino acids: CASSYGTGTNTEAFF.

The V gene is TRBV6-2 or TRBV6-3, the J gene TRBJ2-3, with no clear D. CDR1 and CDR2 (germline): MNHEY, SVGEGT. Deletions cut 6 bases from V and 1 base from J, with 11 bases between. The CDR3 totals 14 residues. Here the CDR3 reads CASRTGGRTDTQYF. CDR3 DNA: TGTGCCAGCAGGACTGGTGGCCGCACAGATACGCAGTATTTT.

The V call is TRBV20-1, the J call TRBJ1-2, with a weak D call TRBD1 (5 bases). The V gene lost 7 bases and the J gene lost 3 bases, with 15 bases spanning the gap. Per the germline V gene, CDR1 is DFQATT and CDR2 is SNEGSKA (reference sequence). This CDR3 is 13 amino acids long. The CDR3, as DNA: TGCAGTGTTAACCTGGGGCAGCACTATGGCTACACCTTC. Protein sequence: CSVNLGQHYGYTF.